This is a list of T cell receptor beta chains from one sample in a study of blood T cell repertoires in COVID-19. Measured with immunoSEQ multiplex PCR; TCRdb has only the in-frame clones, and not every one. The sample yields about 37,000 clones, under 90% seen once. Sample: peripheral blood. The receptors come from a human donor in a cohort sampled during active COVID-19. Both conserved end residues are part of each CDR3.

j_gene	v_gene	CDR3aa
TRBJ2-3	TRBV2	CASSEEAGLADTQYF
TRBJ2-2	TRBV5-1	CASSLADRRDTGELFF
TRBJ2-7	TRBV14	CASSQATGGPYEQYF
TRBJ2-3	TRBV3-1/TRBV3-2	CASSQGTSGRIDTQYF
TRBJ1-1	TRBV3-1/TRBV3-2	CASSQAENTEAFF
TRBJ2-5	TRBV14	CASSQAETQYF
TRBJ1-5	TRBV28	CASKYRAGGNQPQHF
TRBJ2-7	TRBV25-1	CASSEHRQPYEQYF
TRBJ2-1	TRBV19	CASSSRAGEPGQFF
TRBJ2-3	TRBV20-1	CSASMTSGNTDTQYF
TRBJ1-5	TRBV7-9	CASSAGNGDNQPQHF
TRBJ2-1	TRBV4-1	CASSQVKLAGGYNEQFF
TRBJ2-5	TRBV23-1	CASSPDRARETQYF
TRBJ1-4	TRBV18	CASSPQEALNEKLFF
TRBJ1-2	TRBV28	CASSLLQGSYGYTF
TRBJ2-7	TRBV2	CACRARAGQGANEQYF
TRBJ2-7	TRBV11-2	CASSLVGTGGYEQYF
TRBJ2-1	TRBV6-1	CASSEASGLAGNEQFF
TRBJ2-1	TRBV24-1	CATSDSNEQFF
TRBJ2-2	TRBV29-1	CSATGVAGELFF
TRBJ2-1	TRBV5-1	CASSPGQGFNEQFF
TRBJ2-1	TRBV18	CASSPTGEADNEQFF
TRBJ1-1	TRBV5-4	CASSLEGQSHTEAFF
TRBJ1-4	TRBV19	CASAVVGVGNEKLFF
TRBJ2-7	TRBV5-6	CASSSGDRPYEQYF